The 18 T cell receptor beta chains below all came from one sample that was sequenced in a study of shared clonotypes between healthy human individuals. Naive CD8 cells were CD45RO-negative, positively selected for CCR7, excluding terminally differentiated effector memory CD45RA+ cells. Measured with immunoSEQ multiplex PCR; TCRdb has only the in-frame clones, and not every one. The sample lists some 2,100,000 clones, under 95% occurring once. Sequencing was done on a sample of naive CD8+ T cells from PBMCs. These receptor sequences come from a man aged 18 to 30 in good health. Some clones in this sample may be carry-over from other donors' samples.

The chain joins TRBV9 to TRBJ2-7; 8 positions match TRBD1. With V trimmed by 4 bases and J by 5 bases, 8 bases remained unmatched. This CDR3 contains 14 residues. Germline V gene lookup returns CDR1 SGDLS and CDR2 YYNGEE. The CDR3 DNA reads TGTGCCAGCAGCTCCGGAGACAGGGGCCACGAGCAGTACTTC. It is translated as CASSSGDRGHEQYF.

This chain joins TRBV27 and TRBJ2-7, with D perhaps matching TRBD1 (6 bases). V shed 5 bases and J shed 4 bases, with 12 bases lying between them. Germline loops: CDR1 MNHEY, CDR2 SMNVEV (reference sequence). The CDR3 has 13 residues. The CDR3 spells CASSPWDTYEQYF. CDR3 DNA sequence: TGTGCCAGCAGTCCCTGGGACACTTACGAGCAGTACTTC.

This clone was recorded only once. V gene TRBV28 combines with J gene TRBJ2-3; D might be TRBD2 (6 bases). The V and J ends lost 6 bases and 1 base respectively, with 14 bases between them. The CDR3 contains 15 residues. Germline lookup yields CDR1 MDHEN and CDR2 SYDVKM. The CDR3 reads CASSLDGGGTDTQYF. CDR3 in DNA: TGTGCCAGCAGCCTCGATGGAGGGGGCACAGATACGCAGTATTTT.

This chain uses TRBV6-1 with TRBJ1-1, with D unclear. Trimming left V 3 bases short and J 3 bases short, with 14 bases between. Germline V gives CDR1 MNHNS, CDR2 SASEGT. The CDR3 has 15 residues. The chain's CDR3 is CASSDREELDTEAFF. The CDR3 DNA is TGTGCCAGCAGTGATCGTGAGGAGCTAGACACTGAAGCTTTCTTT.

This sequence joins TRBV6-6 and TRBJ1-1; D gene uncertain. Trimming left V 0 bases short and J 7 bases short, with 6 bases between. Germline CDR1 MNHNY, CDR2 SVGAGI (reference sequence). This CDR3 is built from 12 residues. This CDR3 reads CASSYSRGEAFF. CDR3 DNA sequence: TGTGCCAGCAGTTACTCTCGGGGTGAAGCTTTCTTT.

The J gene is TRBJ1-1, the V gene TRBV7-9; TRBD1 might be the D (5 bases). Germline V gives CDR1 SEHNR, CDR2 FQNEAQ (reference sequence). V was clipped by 4 bases and J by 6 bases, with 15 bases between them. The CDR3 covers 14 residues. CDR3 in DNA: TGTGCCAGCAGCTGGACCCTAGGGACGGCTGAAGCTTTCTTT. It specifies CASSWTLGTAEAFF.

This rearrangement joins TRBV28 to TRBJ2-5, with D perhaps being TRBD1 or TRBD2 (5 bases each). CDR1 is MDHEN and CDR2 is SYDVKM in the germline V gene. Deletions cut 6 bases from V and 1 base from J, with 21 bases between. This CDR3 region has 17 residues. The CDR3 sequence: CASRRLGEPTLQETQYF. Written as DNA, the CDR3 is TGTGCCAGCAGACGACTGGGGGAGCCTACCCTCCAAGAGACCCAGTACTTC.

This chain links TRBV7-3 with TRBJ2-6; D is perhaps TRBD2 (6 bases). CDR1 SGHTA and CDR2 FQGTGA come from the germline V gene. CDR3 length equals 16 residues. Trimming removed 6 bases at V and 0 bases at J, with 12 bases between. CDR3 coding DNA: TGTGCCAGCAGTCTCGGGGGTCGCTCTGGGGCCAACGTCCTGACTTTC. It encodes CASSLGGRSGANVLTF.

The chain has TRBV5-6 and TRBJ2-7; tentatively, D is TRBD1 (7 bases). The CDR3 consists of 15 residues. Trimming removed 4 bases at V and 2 bases at J, with 16 bases between. From germline, CDR1 is SGHDT and CDR2 YYEEEE. This chain's CDR3 is CASSGGTVPPYEQYF. CDR3 sequence (DNA): TGTGCCAGCAGCGGCGGGACAGTTCCCCCCTACGAGCAGTACTTC. The complete variable domain, with remaining parts taken from reference TRBV5-6 and TRBJ2-7, reads DAGVTQSPTHLIKTRGQQVTLRCSPKSGHDTVSWYQQALGQGPQFIFQYYEEEERQRGNFPDRFSGHQFPNYSSELNVNALLLGDSALYLCASSGGTVPPYEQYFGPGTRLTVT.

The chain has TRBV2 and TRBJ2-7; a weak D match, TRBD1 (5 bases). The CDR3 extends over 14 amino acids. Looked up from germline, CDR1 is SNHLY and CDR2 is FYNNEI. Trimming shortened V by 3 bases and J by 6 bases, and 15 bases separated the two germline ends. The CDR3 reads CASSDGDSLTEQYF. The CDR3 nucleotides are TGTGCCAGCAGTGATGGCGACAGTCTAACCGAGCAGTACTTC.

The chain joins TRBV28 to TRBJ1-2; D is ambiguous. The CDR3 is 13 amino acids. With 7 bases removed from V and 1 base from J, the gap between germline ends came to 10 bases. Germline V gene data show CDR1 as MDHEN and CDR2 as SYDVKM. CDR3 residues: CASTGNINYGYTF. The CDR3 DNA reads as TGTGCCAGCACCGGGAACATTAACTATGGCTACACCTTC.

The chain combines TRBV5-1 with TRBJ1-2, with D possibly matching TRBD1 (6 bases). The germline V gene has CDR1 SGHRS and CDR2 YFSETQ. V was clipped by 4 bases and J by 6 bases, with 16 bases between them. The CDR3 length is 14 residues. This CDR3 reads CASSPFGGRDGYTF. For the CDR3, the DNA is TGCGCCAGCAGCCCATTCGGGGGCAGGGATGGCTACACCTTC. The whole variable domain, filled in from reference TRBV5-1 and TRBJ1-2, reads KAGVTQTPRYLIKTRGQQVTLSCSPISGHRSVSWYQQTPGQGLQFLFEYFSETQRNKGNFPGRFSGRQFSNSRSEMNVSTLELGDSALYLCASSPFGGRDGYTFGSGTRLTVV.

The V and J genes are TRBV7-7 and TRBJ2-6, with 8 bases that match TRBD1. V was clipped by 4 bases and J by 3 bases; unmatched bases: 5. Germline V CDR1 and CDR2: SSHAT, FNYEAQ (reference sequence). CDR3 length: 16 amino acids. DNA for the CDR3: TGTGCCAGCAGCTGGGGACAGGCCGTTGGGGCCAACGTCCTGACTTTC. It translates to CASSWGQAVGANVLTF.

The chain carries TRBV30 and TRBJ2-2; TRBD1 agrees at 10 bases. The CDR3 length is 15 residues. Germline CDR1 and CDR2: GTSNPN and SVGIG (reference sequence). V was pared by 3 bases and J by 3 bases, with 4 bases of the junction left unmatched. CDR3 sequence reads: CAWRPGTGDTGELFF. CDR3 sequence (DNA): TGTGCCTGGAGGCCCGGGACAGGGGACACCGGGGAGCTGTTTTTT.

This clone was seen just once. The chain employs TRBV27 and TRBJ1-1; TRBD1 agrees at 7 bases. This CDR3 has 18 amino acids. Unmatched junction bases numbered 20, after V lost 10 bases and J lost 0 bases. The germline gives CDR1 MNHEY, CDR2 SMNVEV (reference sequence). The CDR3 sequence is CATLSTGRGGYMNTEAFF. CDR3 DNA sequence: TGTGCCACCCTCTCGACGGGCAGGGGGGGCTACATGAACACTGAAGCTTTCTTT.

The rearrangement links TRBV7-6 to TRBJ2-7; D is tentatively TRBD1 or TRBD2 (5 bases each). There are 14 residues in the CDR3. V was shortened by 5 bases and J by 0 bases, with 11 bases between the two germline ends. The V gene's germline CDR1 is SGHVS and CDR2 FNYEAQ. CDR3 sequence reads: CASSPWGPSYEQYF. DNA of the CDR3: TGTGCCAGCAGCCCTTGGGGACCCTCCTACGAGCAGTACTTC.

V usage is TRBV29-1 and J usage is TRBJ2-2, with TRBD2 as a possible D gene (5 bases). Trimming cost V 4 bases and J 7 bases, with 13 bases left between them. The CDR3 is made up of 13 amino acids. Germline V gene sequence: CDR1 SQVTM, CDR2 ANQGSEA. CDR3 region: CSVADLAVGELFF. The CDR3 coding sequence is TGCAGCGTTGCCGACCTAGCTGTCGGGGAGCTGTTTTTT.

The J gene is TRBJ2-7, the V gene TRBV19; no clear D. CDR3 length: 19 amino acids. V was cut by 2 bases and J by 2 bases, with 25 bases left in between. Germline V lookup: CDR1 LNHDA, CDR2 SQIVND (reference sequence). CDR3 protein: CASSIIFSRITEHPYEQYF. The CDR3, as DNA: TGTGCCAGTAGTATAATTTTCTCCCGTATAACAGAACACCCCTACGAGCAGTACTTC.